This T cell receptor beta chain came from a study of blood T cell repertoires in COVID-19. Germline V gene lookup returns CDR1 SGHDT and CDR2 YYEEEE. The ends were cut back, 6 bases at V and 4 bases at J, with 13 bases in the middle. CDR3 size: 13 residues. TCRdb's table, derived via immunoSEQ multiplex PCR, lists solely in-frame clones and lacks some. The sample has roughly 160,000 clones, roughly 84% seen once. This clone was observed a handful of times. Material: peripheral blood. This receptor was taken from an elderly woman with active or convalescent COVID-19. The chain combines TRBV5-6 with TRBJ1-1; D is perhaps TRBD1 (5 bases). DNA for the CDR3: TGTGCCAGCATGACGACAGCAGCCACTGAAGCTTTCTTT. This codes for CASMTTAATEAFF. Full variable domain (remainder filled in from reference TRBV5-6 and TRBJ1-1): DAGVTQSPTHLIKTRGQQVTLRCSPKSGHDTVSWYQQALGQGPQFIFQYYEEEERQRGNFPDRFSGHQFPNYSSELNVNALLLGDSALYLCASMTTAATEAFFGQGTRLTVV.